This T cell receptor beta chain was retrieved from a study of shared clonotypes between healthy human individuals. Generated by immunoSEQ multiplex PCR, the TCRdb table keeps only in-frame clones and is missing some. The table includes millions of clones, over 85% detected once. This receptor was obtained from a man in his late teens or twenties in good health. The sample taken for sequencing was naive CD4+ T cells sorted from blood. Subset noted: CD45RA+ positively selected.

The DNA for the CDR3 is TGCGCCAGCAGCCCGGGCGGACAGGTCCCCACAGATACGCAGTATTTT. As protein: CASSPGGQVPTDTQYF. V gene TRBV5-1 combines with J gene TRBJ2-3; 7 bases align to TRBD1. J lost 2 bases, V lost 4 bases, and 10 bases had no gene match. Germline lookup yields CDR1 SGHRS and CDR2 YFSETQ. The CDR3 covers 16 residues.